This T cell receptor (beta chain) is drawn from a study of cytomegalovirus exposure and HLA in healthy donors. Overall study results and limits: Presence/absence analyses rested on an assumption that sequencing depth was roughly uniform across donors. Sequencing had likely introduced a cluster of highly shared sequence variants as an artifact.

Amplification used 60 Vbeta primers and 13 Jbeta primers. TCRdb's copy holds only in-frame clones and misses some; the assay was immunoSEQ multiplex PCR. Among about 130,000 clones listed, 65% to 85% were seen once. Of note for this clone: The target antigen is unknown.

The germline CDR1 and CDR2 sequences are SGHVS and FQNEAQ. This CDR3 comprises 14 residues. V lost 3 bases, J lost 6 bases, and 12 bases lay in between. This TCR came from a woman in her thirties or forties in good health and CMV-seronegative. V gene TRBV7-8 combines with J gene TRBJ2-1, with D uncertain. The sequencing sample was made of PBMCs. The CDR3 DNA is TGTGCCAGCAGCTTCCCAGGATTGACCAATGAGCAGTTCTTC. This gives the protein CASSFPGLTNEQFF.